Below, 10 T cell receptor beta chains from the same sample are listed, as sequenced in a study of blood T cell repertoires in COVID-19. Using immunoSEQ multiplex PCR, the repertoire was profiled, and TCRdb retains in-frame clones only, with some absent. Here the sample spans a few hundred thousand clones, 75% to 90% being singletons. Input material: peripheral blood. The receptors were gathered from a woman younger than 35 with acute or convalescent COVID-19.

The chain carries TRBV6-1 and TRBJ1-4; D possibly corresponds to TRBD1 (5 bases). The CDR3 runs to 16 residues. The V end was cut by 4 bases, the J end by 4 bases, with 16 bases between. In germline, CDR1 is MNHNS, CDR2 SASEGT. CDR3 protein: CASSAYTGELNEKLFF. In nucleotides, the CDR3 is TGTGCCAGCAGTGCGTATACAGGAGAACTTAATGAAAAACTGTTTTTT.

V is TRBV9 and J is TRBJ2-5, with D perhaps matching TRBD1 (6 bases). The CDR3 spans 14 residues. The germline V gene has CDR1 SGDLS and CDR2 YYNGEE. Trimming removed 3 bases from V and 5 bases from J, with 14 bases in between. The CDR3 spells CASSASGTSETQYF. The CDR3 DNA reads TGTGCCAGCAGCGCCTCCGGGACAAGTGAGACCCAGTACTTC.

This clone was counted between two and nine times. CDR3 protein: CASSVDVGYGYTF. CDR3 DNA: TGTGCCAGCAGCGTAGATGTCGGCTATGGCTACACCTTC. The chain uses TRBV9 and TRBJ1-2, with no clear D. Germline V gives CDR1 SGDLS, CDR2 YYNGEE. CDR3 length: 13 residues. Trimming took 0 bases from V and 4 from J, leaving 7 bases between them.

The chain is built from TRBV9 and TRBJ2-6; the D is unclear. The CDR3 is 16 amino acids. Germline loops: CDR1 SGDLS, CDR2 YYNGEE. Trimming shortened V by 0 bases and J by 0 bases, and 7 bases separated the two germline ends. CDR3 DNA sequence: TGTGCCAGCAGCGTAGGGGCAGGCTCTGGGGCCAACGTCCTGACTTTC. Its protein product is CASSVGAGSGANVLTF.

This chain links TRBV28 with TRBJ2-1; D perhaps matches TRBD2 (6 bases). Germline V gene data show CDR1 as MDHEN and CDR2 as SYDVKM. V was cut by 6 bases and J by 1 base, with 19 bases left in between. This CDR3 is 17 amino acids long. CDR3 region: CASSPGSGAGSYNEQFF. The CDR3 DNA reads as TGTGCCAGCAGCCCCGGTAGTGGGGCGGGGTCCTACAATGAGCAGTTCTTC.

The J gene is TRBJ1-4, the V gene TRBV2; 8 bases match TRBD1. CDR3 length equals 15 residues. From germline, CDR1 is SNHLY and CDR2 FYNNEI. Trimming took 7 bases from V and 0 from J; bases not matched to a gene: 4. CDR3: CASKDRVATNEKLFF. The CDR3 nucleotides read TGTGCCAGCAAGGACAGGGTTGCAACTAATGAAAAACTGTTTTTT.

The V gene is TRBV28, the J gene TRBJ2-1; 10 positions agree with TRBD2. With V trimmed by 6 bases and J by 6 bases, 5 bases remained unmatched. CDR3 length: 14 residues. Germline-derived CDR1 and CDR2 are MDHEN and SYDVKM. CDR3 amino acids: CASSLAGECNEQFF. CDR3 sequence (DNA): TGTGCCAGCAGCCTAGCGGGAGAGTGCAATGAGCAGTTCTTC.

J is TRBJ1-2 and V is TRBV7-9; 7 positions agree with TRBD1. The junction had 7 bases not matched to a gene; V was cut back by 5 bases and J by 7 bases. This CDR3 is 13 amino acids long. Germline V gene sequence: CDR1 SEHNR, CDR2 FQNEAQ (reference sequence). CDR3 residues: CASSPQGQSGYTF. In DNA form, the CDR3 reads TGTGCCAGCAGCCCCCAGGGACAGTCTGGCTACACCTTC.

This clone turned up a few times. The rearrangement links TRBV11-2 to TRBJ2-1; D unresolved. The CDR3 is made up of 11 amino acids. The germline V gene has CDR1 SGHAT and CDR2 FQNNGV. The V gene lost 1 base and the J gene lost 9 bases, with 4 bases spanning the gap. CDR3 DNA: TGTGCCAGCAGCTTAGTAGCTGAGCAGTTCTTC. Translated: CASSLVAEQFF.

The chain combines TRBV19 with TRBJ1-5, with 9 nucleotides matching TRBD1. The junction had 3 bases not matched to a gene; V was cut back by 5 bases and J by 1 base. The CDR3 consists of 15 residues. Germline CDR1 LNHDA, CDR2 SQIVND (reference sequence). The CDR3 nucleotides read TGTGCCAGTAGTTCACAGGGGGCCAGCAATCAGCCCCAGCATTTT. Translation: CASSSQGASNQPQHF.